This T cell receptor (beta chain) was identified during a study of T cell responses to AZD1222 COVID-19 vaccine. About the study: Second-dose schedules of about 4 or about 12 weeks were combined.

Sequencing was performed with immunoSEQ multiplex PCR; in TCRdb, only in-frame clones are kept and a portion is missing. The repertoire holds around 180,000 clones, with around nine tenths as singletons. Study results and limitations: Females made up more of the donors, who were largely white British, and clonal diversity may have come out too low.

Worth noting for this clone: Its cognate antigen is unknown.

The CDR3 extends over 13 amino acids. The V end was cut by 1 base, the J end by 4 bases, with 6 bases between. Germline assignment: CDR1 SGHTA and CDR2 FQGTGA. This clonotype was obtained from an adult in good health. The chain has TRBV7-3 and TRBJ2-3, with D possibly matching TRBD1 (5 bases). This sample comprised peripheral blood, obtained on day 0 of AZD1222 vaccination. Written as DNA, the CDR3 is TGTGCCAGCAGCTTAATGACAGCAGATACGCAGTATTTT. It encodes CASSLMTADTQYF.